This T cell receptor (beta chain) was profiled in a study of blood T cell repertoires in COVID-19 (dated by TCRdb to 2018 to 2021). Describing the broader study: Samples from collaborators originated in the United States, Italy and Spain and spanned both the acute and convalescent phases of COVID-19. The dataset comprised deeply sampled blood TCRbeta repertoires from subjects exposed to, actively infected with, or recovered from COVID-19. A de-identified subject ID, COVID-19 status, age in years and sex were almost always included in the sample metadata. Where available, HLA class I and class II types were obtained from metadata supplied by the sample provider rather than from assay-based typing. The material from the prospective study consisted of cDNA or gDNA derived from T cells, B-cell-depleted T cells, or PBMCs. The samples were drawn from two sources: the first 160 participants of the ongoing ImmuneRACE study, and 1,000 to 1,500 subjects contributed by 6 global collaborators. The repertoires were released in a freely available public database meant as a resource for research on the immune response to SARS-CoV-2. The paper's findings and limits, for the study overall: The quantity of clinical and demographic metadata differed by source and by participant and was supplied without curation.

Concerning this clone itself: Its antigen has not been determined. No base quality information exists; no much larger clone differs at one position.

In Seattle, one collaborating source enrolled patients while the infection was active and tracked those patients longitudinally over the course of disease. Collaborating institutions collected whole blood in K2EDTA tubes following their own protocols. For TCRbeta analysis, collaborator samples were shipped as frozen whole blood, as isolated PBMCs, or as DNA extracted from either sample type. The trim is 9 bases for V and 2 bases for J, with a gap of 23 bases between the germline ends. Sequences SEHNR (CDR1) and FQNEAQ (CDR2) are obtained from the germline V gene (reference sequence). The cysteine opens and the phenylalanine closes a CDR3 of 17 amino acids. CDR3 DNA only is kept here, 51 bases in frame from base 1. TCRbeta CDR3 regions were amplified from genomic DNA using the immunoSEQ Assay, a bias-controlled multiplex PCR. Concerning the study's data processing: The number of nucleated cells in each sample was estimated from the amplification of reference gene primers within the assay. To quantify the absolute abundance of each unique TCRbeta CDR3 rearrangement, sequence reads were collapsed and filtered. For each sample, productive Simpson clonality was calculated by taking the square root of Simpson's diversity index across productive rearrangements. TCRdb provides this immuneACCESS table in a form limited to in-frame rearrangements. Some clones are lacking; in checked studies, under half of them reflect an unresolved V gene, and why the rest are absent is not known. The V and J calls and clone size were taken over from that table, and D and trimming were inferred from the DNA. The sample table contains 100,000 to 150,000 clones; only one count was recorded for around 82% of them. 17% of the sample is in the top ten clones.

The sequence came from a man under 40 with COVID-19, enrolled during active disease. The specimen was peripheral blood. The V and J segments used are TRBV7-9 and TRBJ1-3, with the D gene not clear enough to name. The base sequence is TGTGCCAGTACACGCGAGGGTACACAGTCGACTGGAAACACCATATATTTT. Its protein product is CASTREGTQSTGNTIYF.